These 27 T cell receptor beta chains came from one sample sequenced in a study of regulatory T cells in long-lasting Graves disease. For TCR beta, libraries came from iRepertoire HTBI primers and Arm-PCR of CDR3 regions. TCRdb re-called the multiplex PCR reads through MiXCR, storing one row per CDR3 protein. The data show about 540,000 distinct CDR3 sequences, 13% seen once. As for time point: newly diagnosed GD, antithyroid drugs for less than 3 months. Extracted PBMC RNA gave rise to the TCR library. These same data were also listed under a study on T cells in Graves' hyperthyroidism and ophthalmopathy.

The starting material was peripheral blood mononuclear cells (PBMCs), obtained at new diagnosis, from a patient treated with antithyroid drugs. The receptor set was obtained from a man between 25 and 39 years old with Graves disease.

This clonotype showed up many times. The CDR3: CASSPEGGSQPQHF. CDR3 coding DNA: TGTGCCAGCAGCCCGGAGGGGGGTAGTCAGCCCCAGCATTTT. The chain couples TRBV7-2 to TRBJ1-5; D may be TRBD1 (6 bases). Germline V CDR1 and CDR2: SGHTA, FQGNSA. The CDR3 length is 14 residues. The V and J ends lost 5 bases and 6 bases respectively, with 14 bases between them.

At least ten counts were recorded for this clonotype. The chain joins TRBV24-1 to TRBJ2-7, with a weak D call TRBD2 (5 bases). The length of the CDR3 is 13 residues. Deletions cut 4 bases from V and 2 bases from J, with 8 bases between. Germline CDR1 reads KGHDR; CDR2 reads SFDVKD. The CDR3: CATSETGAYEQYF. For the CDR3, the DNA is TGTGCCACCAGTGAAACCGGGGCCTACGAGCAGTACTTC.

This clonotype was counted only a few times. The rearrangement links TRBV7-2 to TRBJ2-5; D tentatively reads TRBD1 or TRBD2 (6 bases each). This CDR3 is built from 17 residues. The V gene's germline CDR1 is SGHTA and CDR2 FQGNSA. Trimming removed 5 bases at V and 0 bases at J, with 19 bases between. CDR3 DNA sequence: TGTGCCAGCAGCGCATGGGGGGCTTCCCACTACCAAGAGACCCAGTACTTC. It codes for CASSAWGASHYQETQYF.

Ten or more counts support this clonotype. The rearrangement links TRBV2 to TRBJ1-1; D may be TRBD1 (5 bases). The CDR3 is 14 amino acids. Trimming removed 1 base at V and 3 bases at J, with 9 bases between. The germline gives CDR1 SNHLY, CDR2 FYNNEI. The DNA for the CDR3 is TGTGCCAGCAGTGAAGGGGGGGGGGACACTGAAGCTTTCTTT. It translates to CASSEGGGDTEAFF.

This clonotype was seen ten or more times. The gene calls are TRBV20-1 and TRBJ2-3; D may be TRBD2 (6 bases). Trimming left V 7 bases short and J 2 bases short, with 13 bases between. The CDR3 contains 13 residues. Germline values: CDR1 DFQATT, CDR2 SNEGSKA (reference sequence). In DNA form, the CDR3 reads TGCAGTGTGCACCGGGACTCCACAGATACGCAGTATTTT. This codes for CSVHRDSTDTQYF.

This clonotype has a handful of counts. The chain couples TRBV27 to TRBJ2-7; 11 positions match TRBD2. The CDR3 spans 15 residues. With V trimmed by 5 bases and J by 6 bases, 9 bases remained unmatched. The germline V gene encodes CDR1 MNHEY and CDR2 SMNVEV (reference sequence). The CDR3 region is CASSPMTSGITEQYF. As DNA, the CDR3 is TGTGCCAGCAGTCCAATGACTAGCGGGATTACCGAGCAGTACTTC.

Points on this clonotype: This may be a read error: a much more frequent sequence differs by one nucleotide. The V and J genes are TRBV18 and TRBJ2-7; D could derive from TRBD1 or TRBD2 (5 bases each). This CDR3 is 15 amino acids long. The V and J ends lost 5 bases and 8 bases respectively, with 22 bases between them. CDR1 is KGHSH and CDR2 is LQKENI in the germline V gene. CDR3 sequence reads: CASSAGALRRGKQYF. The CDR3 DNA reads TGTGCCAGCTCAGCCGGGGCCTTACGCCGTGGCAAGCAGTACTTC. The full variable domain, its missing parts supplied by reference TRBV18 and TRBJ2-7, is NAGVMQNPRHLVRRRGQEARLRCSPMKGHSHVYWYRQLPEEGLKFMVYLQKENIIDESGMPKERFSAEFPKEGPSILRIQQVVRGDSAAYFCASSAGALRRGKQYFGPGTRLTVT.

This clonotype was recorded a few times. V and J are TRBV6-1 and TRBJ2-7; D might be TRBD2 (6 bases). Between the trimmed V and J ends, which lost 8 bases and 4 bases, there was a span of 12 bases. Germline V gene data show CDR1 as MNHNS and CDR2 as SASEGT. This CDR3 spans 12 amino acids. The CDR3 protein is CASEGLSYEQYF. CDR3 DNA: TGTGCCAGCGAGGGACTTTCTTACGAGCAGTACTTC.

This clonotype was seen only a few times. The chain links TRBV3-1 to TRBJ2-1; TRBD2 agrees at 11 bases. Looked up from germline, CDR1 is LGHDT and CDR2 is YNNKEL (reference sequence). The CDR3 extends over 17 amino acids. Losses at the gene ends were 0 bases for V and 5 bases for J; bases not matched to a gene: 6. In DNA form, the CDR3 reads TGTGCCAGCAGCCAAGATCTTAGCGGGAGGGCCCACAATGAGCAGTTCTTC. Translated, it gives CASSQDLSGRAHNEQFF.

Of note for this clonotype: It is likely a read error, because the conserved phenylalanine at the end of the CDR3 is missing. The chain uses TRBV12-3 or TRBV12-4 and TRBJ2-2; D uncertain. V was trimmed by 4 bases and J by 5 bases, leaving 5 bases between them. CDR3 length: 12 amino acids. The CDR3 spells CASSSRTGELFS. The CDR3 nucleotides read TGTGCCAGCAGTTCCCGAACCGGGGAGCTGTTTTCT.

The table lists this clonotype with many counts. The gene calls are TRBV12-3 or TRBV12-4 and TRBJ1-2, with 11 bases identical to TRBD1. V gave up 6 bases and J gave up 7 bases; unmatched junction bases: 4. The CDR3 is made up of 13 amino acids. CDR3 amino acids: CASRWTGGSGYTF. CDR3 DNA: TGTGCCAGCAGATGGACAGGGGGCTCTGGCTACACCTTC.

This clonotype was observed at least ten times. This sequence joins TRBV11-2 and TRBJ2-7, with 8 positions matching TRBD2. The CDR3 totals 15 residues. The ends lost 5 bases at V and 3 bases at J; junction bases unmatched: 9. The germline CDR1 and CDR2 sequences are SGHAT and FQNNGV. In DNA, the CDR3 is TGTGCCAGCAGCCCGAGCGGGAGTATCAACTACGAGCAGTACTTC. This encodes CASSPSGSINYEQYF.

Many counts were recorded for this clonotype. V and J are TRBV12-3 or TRBV12-4 and TRBJ1-2; D perhaps matches TRBD1 (5 bases). V lost 6 bases, J lost 2 bases, and 10 bases lay in between. The CDR3 consists of 13 residues. As DNA, the CDR3 is TGTGCCAGCAGATCTCCAGGGAACTATGGCTACACCTTC. This translates into CASRSPGNYGYTF.

There are many counts of this clonotype. The chain combines TRBV3-1 with TRBJ1-1, with a tentative D call TRBD1 (6 bases). CDR1 is LGHDT, CDR2 YNNKEL, per germline (reference sequence). Trimming removed 2 bases at V and 4 bases at J, with 11 bases between. The CDR3 is made up of 14 amino acids. CDR3 residues: CASSQNRVSTEAFF. The DNA for the CDR3 is TGTGCCAGCAGCCAAAACAGGGTTTCCACTGAAGCTTTCTTT.

A note on this clonotype: A read error is the likely source, as a far larger clone sits one nucleotide away. CDR3 DNA sequence: TGTGCCAGCACGCCAGGGGGCCGGGATGAGCAGTACTTC. It specifies CASTPGGRDEQYF. The gene calls are TRBV28 and TRBJ2-7, with 8 bases identical to TRBD1. From germline, CDR1 is MDHEN and CDR2 SYDVKM. The CDR3 is 13 residues long. J gave up 7 bases and V 7 bases, and 9 bases lay outside the gene matches. Combining the CDR3 with reference TRBV28 and TRBJ2-7 gives the whole variable domain DVKVTQSSRYLVKRTGEKVFLECVQDMDHENMFWYRQDPGLGLRLIYFSYDVKMKEKGDIPEGYSVSREKKERFSLILESASTNQTSMYLCASTPGGRDEQYFGPGTRLTVT.

This clonotype was detected many times. The chain combines TRBV12-3 or TRBV12-4 with TRBJ2-4; D is uncertain. V lost 6 bases, J lost 7 bases, and 13 bases lay in between. The CDR3 is made up of 13 amino acids. The CDR3, as DNA: TGTGCCAGCAGAAAGACCACCCAGAACATTCAGTACTTC. Translating it yields CASRKTTQNIQYF.

This clonotype showed up many times. The chain combines TRBV20-1 with TRBJ1-5; 10 bases agree with TRBD1. This CDR3 is built from 14 residues. Germline V gene sequence: CDR1 DFQATT, CDR2 SNEGSKA (reference sequence). With V trimmed by 6 bases and J by 9 bases, 11 bases remained unmatched. In nucleotides, the CDR3 is TGCAGTGCCCGGCCCGGGACAGGGGAGTTGCCCCAGCATTTT. It translates to CSARPGTGELPQHF.

The chain joins TRBV20-1 to TRBJ2-1; tentatively, D is TRBD2 (6 bases). The CDR3 contains 12 residues. Trimming removed 3 bases at V and 9 bases at J, with 12 bases between. CDR1 DFQATT and CDR2 SNEGSKA come from the germline V gene (reference sequence). DNA of the CDR3: TGCAGTGCTAGGCAGGGTAGCGGTGAGCAGTTCTTC. It translates to CSARQGSGEQFF.

V and J are TRBV25-1 and TRBJ2-7, with 9 bases matching TRBD1. V shed 6 bases, J shed 4 bases, and the junction held 10 bases outside the gene matches. This CDR3 spans 15 amino acids. CDR1 is MGHDK and CDR2 is SYGVNS in the germline V gene. CDR3 amino acids: CASRGTGTFVYEQYF. The CDR3 coding sequence is TGTGCCAGCAGGGGGACAGGGACATTCGTTTACGAGCAGTACTTC.

This clonotype was seen at least ten times. The chain uses TRBV19 and TRBJ2-7, with D perhaps TRBD1 (5 bases). CDR3 length: 15 amino acids. From germline, CDR1 is LNHDA and CDR2 SQIVND (reference sequence). The ends were cut back, 6 bases at V and 0 bases at J, with 15 bases in the middle. CDR3 in DNA: TGTGCCAGTAGGGCCGGTGGACACTTCTCCTACGAGCAGTACTTC. It is translated as CASRAGGHFSYEQYF.

This clonotype appeared a few times. The chain links TRBV6-9 to TRBJ2-7, with D perhaps TRBD1 (6 bases). Deletions cut 4 bases from V and 6 bases from J, with 16 bases between. Germline V gene lookup returns CDR1 MNHGY and CDR2 SVAAGI. This CDR3 is 14 amino acids long. The CDR3 sequence: CASSLDRGSLEQYF. CDR3 bases: TGTGCCAGCAGTTTGGACAGAGGGTCCCTCGAGCAGTACTTC.

In its sample, this clonotype was seen many times. This sequence joins TRBV29-1 and TRBJ1-1, with a possible D match to TRBD1 (5 bases). CDR1 is SQVTM and CDR2 is ANQGSEA in the germline V gene. This CDR3 has 13 amino acids. With 8 bases removed from V and 3 bases from J, the gap between germline ends came to 16 bases. The CDR3 sequence: CSLREGRDTEAFF. The CDR3 DNA follows: TGCAGCCTGCGGGAGGGGAGGGACACTGAAGCTTTCTTT.

This clonotype appeared a few times. This sequence may be a read error, since a much larger clone differs from it by one base. The gene calls are TRBV10-3 and TRBJ2-2, with no clear D. V was shortened by 10 bases and J by 0 bases, with 12 bases between the two germline ends. Per germline, CDR1 ENHRY and CDR2 SYGVKD. The CDR3 extends over 14 amino acids. Here the CDR3 reads CATRPDANTGELFF. CDR3 DNA sequence: TGTGCCACGCGACCCGACGCGAACACCGGGGAGCTGTTTTTT.

Worth noting for this clonotype: An end of the junction does not agree with germline; a read error may underlie this. This rearrangement joins TRBV20-1 to TRBJ1-2, with unresolved D. Germline V CDR1 and CDR2: DFQATT, SNEGSKA (reference sequence). The CDR3 spans 16 residues. This CDR3 reads CSARGLSTGTNYGYIF. DNA for the CDR3: TGCAGTGCTAGAGGGCTCTCGACGGGAACTAACTATGGCTACATCTTC.

Many counts were recorded for this clonotype. The chain couples TRBV11-2 to TRBJ1-1; 8 bases are shared with TRBD1. V trimming: 4 bases; J trimming: 5 bases; junction bases outside the gene matches: 12. This CDR3 contains 16 residues. Germline V gives CDR1 SGHAT, CDR2 FQNNGV. This CDR3 reads CASSSLFRGPGTEAFF. The CDR3 DNA reads as TGTGCCAGCAGCTCCCTCTTCAGGGGGCCGGGGACTGAAGCTTTCTTT.

At least ten counts were recorded for this clonotype. J is TRBJ1-5 and V is TRBV27, with 11 bases identical to TRBD1. Germline-derived CDR1 and CDR2 are MNHEY and SMNVEV (reference sequence). The CDR3 spans 16 residues. With V trimmed by 4 bases and J by 7 bases, 9 bases remained unmatched. CDR3 nucleotide sequence: TGTGCCAGCAGTTCCGGGACAGGGGGAGGAGGACAGCCCCAGCATTTT. This sequence encodes CASSSGTGGGGQPQHF.

This clonotype was recorded many times. The chain joins TRBV2 to TRBJ2-3; 8 bases agree with TRBD1. Germline V gives CDR1 SNHLY, CDR2 FYNNEI. The CDR3 runs to 14 residues. J was trimmed by 1 base and V by 6 bases; bases with no gene match: 3. CDR3 bases: TGTGCCAGCAGCATGGACAGGGGCACAGATACGCAGTATTTT. Translated: CASSMDRGTDTQYF.